The sample holds a few counts of the clone carrying this T cell receptor (beta chain). The antigen is unknown. CDR3 length: 14 residues. The germline CDR1 and CDR2 sequences are GTSNPN and SVGIG (reference sequence). Trimming removed 6 bases from V and 2 bases from J, with 17 bases in between. At sampling all donors were nominally healthy, likely with unrecorded immune exposures. The source of the sample is a study of cytomegalovirus exposure and HLA in healthy donors. Overall study context: From donors who were HLA-typed, an early data release held about 85 million unique TCRs. Study outcomes and limitations: In an earlier analysis, most TCR beta V segments were productive about 87% or about 30% of the time.

13 Jbeta primers and 60 Vbeta primers were used for the PCR. The method was immunoSEQ multiplex PCR; TCRdb's version includes in-frame clones alone and lacks a portion of them. The table records roughly 130,000 clones, about 8.5% of them present only once. The sample comprised PBMCs. The TCR was taken from a man aged 35-49 years in good health and CMV-seronegative. The chain has TRBV30 and TRBJ2-7; possibly TRBD2 for D (6 bases). The DNA of the CDR3 is TGTGCCTGTGGAGGGGTCCTAACCACCTACGAGCAGTACTTC. It encodes CACGGVLTTYEQYF.